Listed below are T cell receptor beta chains from one sample, sequenced in a study of cytomegalovirus exposure and HLA in healthy donors. Repertoires were generated with immunoSEQ multiplex PCR, while TCRdb's copy carries only in-frame clones and drops some. Of approximately 91,000 clones listed, 64% are singletons. Specimen: PBMCs. All receptors derive from a human donor in good health. The CDR3 runs from the conserved cysteine through the conserved F or W. The order of the fields is clone size, J gene, V gene, D gene, CDR3 DNA, CDR3 protein. D genes are given only for firm matches. Part of the rows lack a size; the others show once, few, many or a class for expanded clones.

abundance: NA
j_gene: TRBJ2-5
v_gene: TRBV9
d_gene: NA
CDR3nt: TGTGCCAGCAGCTCTTTCACAGGGCCGGAGACCCAGTACTTC
CDR3aa: CASSSFTGPETQYF

abundance: once
j_gene: TRBJ1-4
v_gene: TRBV5-6
d_gene: NA
CDR3nt: TGTGCCAGCAGCTTGTCTGATGAAAAACTGTTTTTT
CDR3aa: CASSLSDEKLFF

abundance: NA
j_gene: TRBJ2-7
v_gene: TRBV19
d_gene: NA
CDR3nt: TGTGCCAGTAGCCCCCAGGGGAGTATGGGCTACGAGCAGTACTTC
CDR3aa: CASSPQGSMGYEQYF

abundance: NA
j_gene: TRBJ2-2
v_gene: TRBV30
d_gene: TRBD1
CDR3nt: TGTGCCTGGAAAGTACAGGGGAGCGGGGAGCTGTTTTTT
CDR3aa: CAWKVQGSGELFF

abundance: NA
j_gene: TRBJ2-1
v_gene: TRBV10-3
d_gene: TRBD2
CDR3nt: TGTGCCATCACCAGAACCCACGCTAGCGGGGGGGCGAATGAGCAGTTCTTC
CDR3aa: CAITRTHASGGANEQFF

abundance: NA
j_gene: TRBJ1-1
v_gene: TRBV7-2
d_gene: TRBD1
CDR3nt: TGTGCCAGCAGCTACAGACAGGGCCCCATTGAGTTT
CDR3aa: CASSYRQGPIEF

abundance: NA
j_gene: TRBJ2-1
v_gene: TRBV6-5
d_gene: NA
CDR3nt: TGTGCCAGCAGTTTCGGCAATGAGCAGTTCTTC
CDR3aa: CASSFGNEQFF

abundance: NA
j_gene: TRBJ1-2
v_gene: TRBV30
d_gene: TRBD1
CDR3nt: TGTGCCTGGACAGGGACAGAGGGGGGCTACACCTTC
CDR3aa: CAWTGTEGGYTF

abundance: NA
j_gene: TRBJ1-3
v_gene: TRBV4-1
d_gene: NA
CDR3nt: TGCGCCAGCAGCCAAGTTCAGGGGTCTGGAAACACCATATATTTT
CDR3aa: CASSQVQGSGNTIYF

abundance: NA
j_gene: TRBJ1-1
v_gene: TRBV6-6
d_gene: NA
CDR3nt: TGTGCCAGCAGTCTGGGCTTGAACACTGAAGCTTTCTTT
CDR3aa: CASSLGLNTEAFF

abundance: NA
j_gene: TRBJ1-4
v_gene: TRBV2
d_gene: NA
CDR3nt: TGTGCCAGCAGTGATCGCAGGGGCACTAATGAAAAACTGTTTTTT
CDR3aa: CASSDRRGTNEKLFF

abundance: few
j_gene: TRBJ1-2
v_gene: TRBV18
d_gene: NA
CDR3nt: TGTGCCAGCTCAAAGGACAGAGACTATGGCTACACCTTC
CDR3aa: CASSKDRDYGYTF

abundance: NA
j_gene: TRBJ2-5
v_gene: TRBV7-3
d_gene: NA
CDR3nt: TGTGCCAGCAGTCCAAGCGGCACGGAGACCCAGTACTTC
CDR3aa: CASSPSGTETQYF

abundance: NA
j_gene: TRBJ1-1
v_gene: TRBV19
d_gene: NA
CDR3nt: TGTGCCAGTAGTTACAGGGAGCTGAACACTGAAGCTTTCTTT
CDR3aa: CASSYRELNTEAFF

abundance: few
j_gene: TRBJ1-1
v_gene: TRBV4-3
d_gene: NA
CDR3nt: TGCGCCAGCAGCCAAGTTTGGGAGGGGAACACTGAAGCTTTCTTT
CDR3aa: CASSQVWEGNTEAFF

abundance: NA
j_gene: TRBJ2-7
v_gene: TRBV29-1
d_gene: TRBD1
CDR3nt: TGCAGCGTTGAAGATTGGGGACAGGGGGCTGTCTACGAGCAGTACTTC
CDR3aa: CSVEDWGQGAVYEQYF

abundance: NA
j_gene: TRBJ2-5
v_gene: TRBV9
d_gene: TRBD2
CDR3nt: TGTGCCAGCAGTGCTCCCGGGACTAGCGGGGGGGCCGCAGAGACCCAGTACTTC
CDR3aa: CASSAPGTSGGAAETQYF

abundance: NA
j_gene: TRBJ1-1
v_gene: TRBV7-3
d_gene: NA
CDR3nt: TGTGCCAGCAGCCACCAGGGGAACACTGAAGCTTTCTTT
CDR3aa: CASSHQGNTEAFF

abundance: NA
j_gene: TRBJ2-1
v_gene: TRBV6-4
d_gene: NA
CDR3nt: TGTGCCAGCAGTGTCGGGGGAGGACAGGCCGGAGCCGATGAGCAGTTCTTC
CDR3aa: CASSVGGGQAGADEQFF

abundance: few
j_gene: TRBJ1-3
v_gene: TRBV7-9
d_gene: NA
CDR3nt: TGTGCCAGCAAATATTCTGCTGGAAACACCATATATTTT
CDR3aa: CASKYSAGNTIYF

abundance: NA
j_gene: TRBJ1-6
v_gene: TRBV7-2
d_gene: NA
CDR3nt: TGTGCCAGCAGCTTAGATGGGGACATGAATTCACCCCTCCACTTT
CDR3aa: CASSLDGDMNSPLHF

abundance: NA
j_gene: TRBJ1-6
v_gene: TRBV27
d_gene: TRBD1
CDR3nt: TGTGCCAGCAGTTTAATACCAGACAGGGGGCGTGTGGATTCACCCCTCCACTTT
CDR3aa: CASSLIPDRGRVDSPLHF

abundance: once
j_gene: TRBJ1-1
v_gene: TRBV5-1
d_gene: NA
CDR3nt: TGCGCCAGCAGCCCCCCCGTGCCAGCGGGTGAAGCTTTCTTT
CDR3aa: CASSPPVPAGEAFF

abundance: NA
j_gene: TRBJ1-1
v_gene: TRBV9
d_gene: NA
CDR3nt: TGTGCCAGCAGCGTTAACACAGGGCGTATGAATACTGAAGCTTTCTTT
CDR3aa: CASSVNTGRMNTEAFF

abundance: NA
j_gene: TRBJ2-7
v_gene: TRBV5-1
d_gene: TRBD1
CDR3nt: TGCGCCAGCCGGGAGGGACAGGGGCCATCCTACGAGCAGTACTTC
CDR3aa: CASREGQGPSYEQYF

abundance: NA
j_gene: TRBJ2-7
v_gene: TRBV4-3
d_gene: NA
CDR3nt: TGCGCCAGCAGCCAAGATTGGGTGACGGGGGAGCAGTACTTC
CDR3aa: CASSQDWVTGEQYF

abundance: NA
j_gene: TRBJ1-2
v_gene: TRBV7-2
d_gene: TRBD1
CDR3nt: TGTGCCAGCAGCTTAATTGGACAGGGGGGTAACTATGGCTACACCTTC
CDR3aa: CASSLIGQGGNYGYTF